A single sample is the source of the 17 T cell receptor beta chains below, sequenced in a study of cytomegalovirus exposure and HLA in healthy donors. Using immunoSEQ multiplex PCR, the repertoire was profiled, and TCRdb retains in-frame clones only, with some absent. The sample has about 120,000 clones; around 90% are singletons. The specimen sequenced was PBMCs. Every receptor here comes from a woman in her late teens or twenties in good health and CMV-seronegative.

V gene TRBV5-1 combines with J gene TRBJ1-1; a possible D gene is TRBD1 (6 bases). The germline V gene encodes CDR1 SGHRS and CDR2 YFSETQ. Between the trimmed V and J ends, which lost 1 base and 0 bases, there was a span of 16 bases. This CDR3 has 17 residues. The CDR3, as DNA: TGCGCCAGCAGCTTGATTTTCACAGGGCCTTTGAACACTGAAGCTTTCTTT. Protein product: CASSLIFTGPLNTEAFF.

The chain carries TRBV9 and TRBJ2-2, with 11 nucleotides matching TRBD1. The germline CDR1 and CDR2 sequences are SGDLS and YYNGEE. The V and J ends lost 3 bases and 5 bases, in that order; junction bases with no gene match: 3. There are 15 residues in the CDR3. The CDR3 bases are TGTGCCAGCAGCGCCGGGACAGGGGGGACCGGGGAGCTGTTTTTT. Protein sequence: CASSAGTGGTGELFF.

The chain joins TRBV5-1 to TRBJ2-3, with TRBD2 matching 9 bases. V dropped 0 bases and J dropped 3; count of bases not matched to a gene: 8. This CDR3 region has 17 residues. Germline assignment: CDR1 SGHRS and CDR2 YFSETQ. For the CDR3, the DNA is TGCGCCAGCAGCTTGGTTGGTAGCGGGAGTGGTACAGATACGCAGTATTTT. Translated: CASSLVGSGSGTDTQYF. Supplemented by reference TRBV5-1 and TRBJ2-3, the full variable domain reads KAGVTQTPRYLIKTRGQQVTLSCSPISGHRSVSWYQQTPGQGLQFLFEYFSETQRNKGNFPGRFSGRQFSNSRSEMNVSTLELGDSALYLCASSLVGSGSGTDTQYFGPGTRLTVL.

The chain has TRBV7-9 and TRBJ1-3; D is unclear. The CDR3 has 13 amino acids. CDR1 SEHNR and CDR2 FQNEAQ come from the germline V gene (reference sequence). Trimming pared 2 bases from V and 6 bases from J, leaving 8 bases between. Written as DNA, the CDR3 is TGTGCCAGCAGCTTACTCCTTTTAAACACCATATATTTT. This gives the protein CASSLLLLNTIYF.

A single count supports this clone. The chain is built from TRBV25-1 and TRBJ2-7; maybe TRBD2 (5 bases). Trimming took 2 bases from V and 2 from J, leaving 10 bases between them. CDR1 is MGHDK and CDR2 is SYGVNS in the germline V gene. There are 14 residues in the CDR3. CDR3 in amino acids: CASSEGGFPYEQYF. CDR3 coding DNA: TGTGCCAGCAGTGAAGGAGGCTTCCCCTACGAGCAGTACTTC.

This chain connects TRBV5-1 to TRBJ2-5; 9 bases are shared with TRBD2. The CDR3 loop spans 15 amino acids. Unmatched junction bases numbered 4, after V lost 2 bases and J lost 2 bases. Germline V CDR1 and CDR2: SGHRS, YFSETQ. The CDR3 region is CASSFAGGRQETQYF. CDR3 bases: TGCGCCAGCAGCTTCGCGGGAGGGAGACAAGAGACCCAGTACTTC.

CDR3: CASSLTFLGPVMEDAANTGELFF. The CDR3 DNA is TGTGCCAGCAGCTTAACATTTCTCGGACCGGTGATGGAGGATGCCGCGAACACCGGGGAGCTGTTTTTT. The rearrangement links TRBV7-3 to TRBJ2-2, with D possibly TRBD2 on 5 matching bases. CDR1 SGHTA and CDR2 FQGTGA come from the germline V gene. The CDR3 loop spans 23 amino acids. V was trimmed by 0 bases and J by 0 bases, leaving 29 bases between them.

This rearrangement joins TRBV6-1 to TRBJ2-3, with 8 bases that match TRBD1. The CDR3 length is 15 residues. CDR1 MNHNS and CDR2 SASEGT come from the germline V gene. Trimming took 6 bases from V and 2 from J; bases not matched to a gene: 7. The CDR3 DNA reads as TGTGCCAGCAGCCCGGACAGGGCATTCACAGATACGCAGTATTTT. It is translated as CASSPDRAFTDTQYF.

This clone was found once. The V and J genes are TRBV10-1 and TRBJ1-5; the match to TRBD1 covers 8 bases. Germline CDR1 and CDR2: WNHNN and SYGVQD (reference sequence). CDR3 length: 23 amino acids. The J segment lost 4 bases and the V segment lost 4 bases, leaving 30 bases of the junction unmatched. CDR3 in amino acids: CASSAGNPPHRDRRTQQNQPQHF. CDR3 nucleotide sequence: TGCGCCAGCAGTGCGGGGAACCCTCCTCACCGGGACAGGAGAACTCAACAAAATCAGCCCCAGCATTTT.

The chain joins TRBV11-3 to TRBJ1-1; D call uncertain. The germline V gene encodes CDR1 SGHNT and CDR2 YENEEA. The ends were cut back, 0 bases at V and 4 bases at J, with 18 bases in the middle. This CDR3 is 17 amino acids long. The CDR3 loop is CASSLDRVFDGFTEAFF. The CDR3 DNA follows: TGTGCCAGCAGCTTAGATCGGGTATTCGATGGGTTCACTGAAGCTTTCTTT. The full variable domain, completed using reference TRBV11-3 and TRBJ1-1, is EAGVVQSPRYKIIEKKQPVAFWCNPISGHNTLYWYLQNLGQGPELLIRYENEEAVDDSQLPKDRFSAERLKGVDSTLKIQPAELGDSAVYLCASSLDRVFDGFTEAFFGQGTRLTVV.

The gene calls are TRBV11-2 and TRBJ2-1; 9 positions agree with TRBD2. The CDR3 is made up of 16 amino acids. J gave up 5 bases and V 5 bases, and 10 bases lay outside the gene matches. Germline CDR1 reads SGHAT; CDR2 reads FQNNGV. The CDR3 loop reads CASSPAGGLAHNEQFF. The CDR3 region has the DNA TGTGCCAGCAGCCCAGCGGGGGGACTAGCCCACAATGAGCAGTTCTTC.

The CDR3 sequence is CASSESLGGGTDTQYF. DNA for the CDR3: TGTGCCAGCAGTGAATCTTTAGGGGGGGGCACAGATACGCAGTATTTT. This chain links TRBV2 with TRBJ2-3, with D tentatively TRBD2 (7 bases). The CDR3 has 16 residues. Germline V CDR1 and CDR2: SNHLY, FYNNEI. The V and J ends lost 2 bases and 1 base respectively, with 13 bases between them.

The chain uses TRBV28 and TRBJ2-7, with a possible D match to TRBD1 (5 bases). This CDR3 has 12 amino acids. Trimming left V 2 bases short and J 5 bases short, with 7 bases between. Germline CDR1 and CDR2: MDHEN and SYDVKM. This CDR3 reads CASSLRGDEQYF. CDR3 nucleotide sequence: TGTGCCAGCAGTTTAAGGGGCGACGAGCAGTACTTC.

The chain couples TRBV10-1 to TRBJ2-3; TRBD2 matches at 8 bases. The germline V gene has CDR1 WNHNN and CDR2 SYGVQD (reference sequence). V gave up 0 bases and J gave up 0 bases; unmatched junction bases: 8. The CDR3 totals 18 residues. This CDR3 is CASSESGTSGKSTDTQYF. In DNA form, the CDR3 reads TGCGCCAGCAGTGAGTCGGGAACTAGCGGAAAAAGCACAGATACGCAGTATTTT.

The chain links TRBV29-1 to TRBJ1-3; TRBD1 might be the D (5 bases). Deletions cut 4 bases from V and 0 bases from J, with 7 bases between. CDR1 is SQVTM and CDR2 is ANQGSEA in the germline V gene. CDR3 length: 13 amino acids. The CDR3 DNA follows: TGCAGCGTTGTTCAGGGCTCTGGAAACACCATATATTTT. It yields the protein CSVVQGSGNTIYF.

The V gene is TRBV19, the J gene TRBJ2-7; 9 positions agree with TRBD1. In germline, CDR1 is LNHDA, CDR2 SQIVND (reference sequence). CDR3 length: 13 residues. V lost 6 bases to trimming and J lost 3 bases; unmatched junction nucleotides: 3. Here the CDR3 DNA reads TGTGCCAGTAGGGGACAGGGATACTACGAGCAGTACTTC. This translates into CASRGQGYYEQYF.

V and J are TRBV15 and TRBJ2-5, with TRBD2 matching over 7 bases. CDR1 LNHNV and CDR2 YYDKDF come from the germline V gene (reference sequence). The CDR3 totals 16 residues. J gave up 3 bases and V 0 bases, and 7 bases lay outside the gene matches. CDR3 region: CATSREVRGEEETQYF. The CDR3 coding sequence is TGTGCCACCAGCAGAGAGGTTCGGGGGGAGGAAGAGACCCAGTACTTC.